This T cell receptor (beta chain) was retrieved from a study of blood T cells in healthy people across ages. Ranging in age from roughly 6 to 95, the donors were healthy Caucasian individuals from Russia. Between the trimmed V and J ends, which lost 1 base and 6 bases, there was a span of 11 bases. Germline V CDR1 and CDR2: LGHNA, YSLEER. The CDR3 sequence is 14 residues long. Study-wide results and limits: Older individuals had lower TCR beta diversity per million T cells (the decline was roughly linear). In these data, TCR beta diversity tracked strongly with naive T cell percentage.

Through a sample-barcoded 5' primer and a J-beta primer mix, a second PCR was run for 7 to 11 cycles. There were at least 2.5 million CDR3-containing paired-end reads obtained from each sample. From the 5' RACE reads, TCRdb called clonotypes with MiXCR, one entry per CDR3 protein. The repertoire holds around 500,000 distinct CDR3 sequences, around 48% seen once, with around 23% in the top ten. Only a few counts were recorded for this clonotype. The antigen remains unidentified. The sample was blood. This receptor was taken from a man older than 75 in good health. The chain recombines TRBV4-3 with TRBJ2-3; the D is unclear. In DNA, the CDR3 is TGCGCCAGCAGCCAAGCGGCCCCAGCCGATACGCAGTATTTT. It codes for CASSQAAPADTQYF.